Listed here is a single T cell receptor (beta chain). This clone's antigen is unknown. No much larger clonotype is one base removed from it; base qualities were not supplied. Spanning cysteine to phenylalanine, the CDR3 consists of 14 amino acids. The sequence is cut down to CDR3 DNA, 42 bases in frame from base 1. Taken from the germline V gene (reference sequence), the CDR1 and CDR2 loops are GTSNPN and SVGIG. V and J are truncated by 3 bases and 2 bases respectively, leaving an intervening sequence of 14 bases. This record belongs to a study of T cell changes during pregnancy in multiple sclerosis (dated by TCRdb to the late 2010s). Regarding the research as a whole: Changes in the T cell repertoire over the course of pregnancy were examined in this study in women with multiple sclerosis.

The library was generated by the immunoSEQ multiplex PCR assay. Here the immuneACCESS table is served through TCRdb, limited to in-frame sequences with V and J called. Missing clones are a known gap in these copies; in checked studies unresolved V genes cover under half, and the rest lacks a known reason. In this sample the table shows 95,000 to 110,000 clones, 92% of which occur a single time. The ten most abundant clones make up 0.93% of the sample. The sample was peripheral blood, taken after pregnancy. The sequence is built from TRBV30 and TRBJ2-7, with TRBD1 perhaps the D gene, on 6 matching bases. The TCR comes from a female donor with multiple sclerosis, enrolled in a pregnancy study. The CDR3 sequence is CAWRPRTVPYEQYF. In nucleotides, the sequence is TGTGCCTGGAGACCCCGGACAGTCCCCTACGAGCAGTACTTC.